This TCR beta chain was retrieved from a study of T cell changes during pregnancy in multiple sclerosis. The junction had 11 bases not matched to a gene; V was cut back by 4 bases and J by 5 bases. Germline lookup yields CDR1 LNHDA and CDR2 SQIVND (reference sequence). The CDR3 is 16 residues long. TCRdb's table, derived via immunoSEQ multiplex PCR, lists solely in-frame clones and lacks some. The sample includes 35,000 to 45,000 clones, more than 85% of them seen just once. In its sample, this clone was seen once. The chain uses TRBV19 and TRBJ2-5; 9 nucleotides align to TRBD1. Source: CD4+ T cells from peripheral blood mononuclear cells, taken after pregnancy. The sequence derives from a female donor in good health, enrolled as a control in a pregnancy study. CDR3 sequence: CASSKGQGVSSETQYF. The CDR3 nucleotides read TGTGCCAGTAGTAAGGGACAGGGAGTCAGTTCCGAGACCCAGTACTTC.